A selection of T cell receptor beta chains follows, all from one sample in a study of T cells in Graves' hyperthyroidism and ophthalmopathy. Each CDR3 protein is one row after TCRdb ran MiXCR on the multiplex PCR reads. The sample carries 500,000 to 800,000 distinct CDR3 sequences, 13% to 15% recorded once. The sample comprised blood. All receptors come from a woman aged 45-60 years with Graves' ophthalmopathy. The CDR3 runs from the conserved cysteine through the conserved F or W. The D gene is left open where the match is weak. Clone size is stated in some rows and not others, as once, few, many or a class when expanded.

V gene: TRBV11-2; clone size: many; D gene: .; J gene: TRBJ2-1; CDR3 DNA: TGTGCCAGCAGCTTACTCTCCAGGGACAATGAGCAGTTCTTC; CDR3 protein: CASSLLSRDNEQFF
V gene: TRBV9; clone size: few; D gene: TRBD1; J gene: TRBJ2-5; CDR3 DNA: TGTGCCAGCAGCGCAGCATCCGGGACAGCAGGAGAGACCCAGTACTTC; CDR3 protein: CASSAASGTAGETQYF
V gene: TRBV5-1; clone size: many; D gene: TRBD2; J gene: TRBJ2-1; CDR3 DNA: TGCGCCAGCTCGCGACTAGCGGGAGAGGATGAGCAGTTCTTC; CDR3 protein: CASSRLAGEDEQFF
V gene: TRBV5-1; clone size: many; D gene: TRBD2; J gene: TRBJ2-1; CDR3 DNA: TGCGCCAGCAGCCCCGGGACCGGGACTAGCGGGAGTGAGCAGTTCTTC; CDR3 protein: CASSPGTGTSGSEQFF
V gene: TRBV28; clone size: many; D gene: TRBD1; J gene: TRBJ1-1; CDR3 DNA: TGTGCCAGCAGTATAGGACAGGGCACTGAAGCTTTCTTT; CDR3 protein: CASSIGQGTEAFF
V gene: TRBV20-1; clone size: many; D gene: .; J gene: TRBJ1-5; CDR3 DNA: TGCAGTGCTACGTTCGGGGGGGCTGGCAATCAGCCCCAGCATTTT; CDR3 protein: CSATFGGAGNQPQHF
V gene: TRBV7-2; clone size: many; D gene: .; J gene: TRBJ2-1; CDR3 DNA: TGTGCCAGCAGCTTAGCTGGCGGCGGGACCTACAATGAGCAGTTCTTC; CDR3 protein: CASSLAGGGTYNEQFF
V gene: TRBV20-1; clone size: many; D gene: TRBD1; J gene: TRBJ2-7; CDR3 DNA: TGCAGTGCTAGAACAGGGGGCGTTTACGAGCAGTACTTC; CDR3 protein: CSARTGGVYEQYF
V gene: TRBV7-6; clone size: many; D gene: .; J gene: TRBJ1-1; CDR3 DNA: TGTGCCAGCAGCTTAATCCAGGGCAACTCTAACACTGAAGCTTTCTTT; CDR3 protein: CASSLIQGNSNTEAFF
V gene: TRBV6-2/TRBV6-3; clone size: many; D gene: .; J gene: TRBJ2-7; CDR3 DNA: TGTGCCAGCAGTTACTTACAGGGTGGGACTTCCGAGCAGTACTTC; CDR3 protein: CASSYLQGGTSEQYF
V gene: TRBV4-3; clone size: few; D gene: TRBD2; J gene: TRBJ2-7; CDR3 DNA: TGCGCCAGCAGCCAAGAGGATGGCGGGGGCTACGAGCAGTACTTC; CDR3 protein: CASSQEDGGGYEQYF
V gene: TRBV30; clone size: .; D gene: .; J gene: TRBJ2-7; CDR3 DNA: TGTGCCTGGAAGTTACTAGGGGAATTTCCCTACGAGCAGTACTTC; CDR3 protein: CAWKLLGEFPYEQYF
V gene: TRBV5-1; clone size: many; D gene: TRBD1; J gene: TRBJ2-7; CDR3 DNA: TGCGCCAGCAGTATTGTCCCCGGGACAGGGGCCCTCGAGCAGTACTTC; CDR3 protein: CASSIVPGTGALEQYF
V gene: TRBV30; clone size: many; D gene: .; J gene: TRBJ2-7; CDR3 DNA: TGTGCCTGGAGGCCTGGGACCTCCGCATGGGAGCAGTACTTC; CDR3 protein: CAWRPGTSAWEQYF
V gene: TRBV24-1; clone size: many; D gene: .; J gene: TRBJ2-2; CDR3 DNA: TGTGCCACCAGTGAAACCCACTTCACCGGGGAGCTGTTTTTT; CDR3 protein: CATSETHFTGELFF
V gene: TRBV18; clone size: many; D gene: TRBD2; J gene: TRBJ2-1; CDR3 DNA: TGTGCCAGCTCCCCGACTAGCGGGAAGTACAATGAGCAGTTCTTC; CDR3 protein: CASSPTSGKYNEQFF
V gene: TRBV7-6; clone size: many; D gene: TRBD1; J gene: TRBJ2-7; CDR3 DNA: TGTGCCAGCAGCCCGGGACAGGGGGGCACGAGGGAGCAGTACTTC; CDR3 protein: CASSPGQGGTREQYF
V gene: TRBV14; clone size: .; D gene: TRBD2; J gene: TRBJ2-1; CDR3 DNA: TGTGCCAGCAGCCCGATTCTGGGACTAGCGGGAGATTTTGACAATGAGCAGTTCTTC; CDR3 protein: CASSPILGLAGDFDNEQFF
V gene: TRBV15; clone size: few; D gene: .; J gene: TRBJ2-1; CDR3 DNA: TGTGCCACCGGGCTAAGGGGATCCTACAATGAGCAGTTCTTC; CDR3 protein: CATGLRGSYNEQFF
V gene: TRBV12-3/TRBV12-4; clone size: many; D gene: .; J gene: TRBJ2-7; CDR3 DNA: TGTGCCAGCAGTTTATACTTGGGGCAGGGGAATGGTGAGCAGTACTTC; CDR3 protein: CASSLYLGQGNGEQYF
V gene: TRBV7-9; clone size: many; D gene: TRBD1; J gene: TRBJ1-1; CDR3 DNA: TGTGCCAGCAGCCAAGACAGGGTTGAAGCTTTCTTT; CDR3 protein: CASSQDRVEAFF
V gene: TRBV7-8; clone size: many; D gene: TRBD2; J gene: TRBJ2-3; CDR3 DNA: TGTGCCAGCAGCGAAGGGACTAGCGGGAGGAACTCAGATACGCAGTATTTT; CDR3 protein: CASSEGTSGRNSDTQYF
V gene: TRBV28; clone size: many; D gene: TRBD1; J gene: TRBJ2-7; CDR3 DNA: TGTGCCAGCAGAAACCCAGGGGGCGCTAGCTACGAGCAGTACTTC; CDR3 protein: CASRNPGGASYEQYF
V gene: TRBV4-2; clone size: .; D gene: .; J gene: TRBJ2-1; CDR3 DNA: TGTGCCAGCAGCCAAGTGCAAGGCGGGACATCGTACAATGAGCAGTTCTTC; CDR3 protein: CASSQVQGGTSYNEQFF
V gene: TRBV9; clone size: once; D gene: .; J gene: TRBJ1-4; CDR3 DNA: TGTGCCAGCAGCGTAGAACCCGAGCGTGAAAAACTGTTTTTT; CDR3 protein: CASSVEPEREKLFF
V gene: TRBV7-9; clone size: many; D gene: TRBD2; J gene: TRBJ2-5; CDR3 DNA: TGTGCCAGCCACCCTAGCGGAGAAGAGACCCAGTACTTC; CDR3 protein: CASHPSGEETQYF
V gene: TRBV6-1; clone size: few; D gene: TRBD1; J gene: TRBJ2-7; CDR3 DNA: TGTGCCAGCAGGGAGAGGAGGGACAGGGGGCCCTACGAGCAGTACTTC; CDR3 protein: CASRERRDRGPYEQYF
V gene: TRBV20-1; clone size: .; D gene: TRBD2; J gene: TRBJ2-2; CDR3 DNA: TGCAGTGCTAGAGATCTGACTAGCGGGAGGGCCGGTGGGGAGCTGTTTTTT; CDR3 protein: CSARDLTSGRAGGELFF
V gene: TRBV28; clone size: many; D gene: .; J gene: TRBJ1-1; CDR3 DNA: TGTGCCAGCAGTTTACTTCGCCAGGGGTCCAACACTGAAGCTTTCTTT; CDR3 protein: CASSLLRQGSNTEAFF
V gene: TRBV10-3; clone size: .; D gene: TRBD2; J gene: TRBJ2-1; CDR3 DNA: TGTGCCATCAATATAGGACTAGCTTCCGATGAGCAGTTCTTC; CDR3 protein: CAINIGLASDEQFF
V gene: TRBV4-3; clone size: .; D gene: TRBD2; J gene: TRBJ2-1; CDR3 DNA: TGCGCCAGCAGCCAAGATACCAGCGGGAGGTTTTACAATGAGCAGTTCTTC; CDR3 protein: CASSQDTSGRFYNEQFF
V gene: TRBV18; clone size: many; D gene: .; J gene: TRBJ2-7; CDR3 DNA: TGTGCCAGCTCACCACCGTCTAACTACGAGCAGTACTTC; CDR3 protein: CASSPPSNYEQYF
V gene: TRBV11-2; clone size: many; D gene: TRBD2; J gene: TRBJ2-2; CDR3 DNA: TGTGCCAGCAGCTTAAGGCTAGCGGGAGACACCGGGGAGCTGTTTTTT; CDR3 protein: CASSLRLAGDTGELFF
V gene: TRBV6-2/TRBV6-3; clone size: few; D gene: TRBD2; J gene: TRBJ2-1; CDR3 DNA: TGTGCCAGCAGCCGGGGACTAGCGTATCGAGCCTCCTACAATGAGCAGTTCTTC; CDR3 protein: CASSRGLAYRASYNEQFF
V gene: TRBV2; clone size: few; D gene: .; J gene: TRBJ2-6; CDR3 DNA: TGTGCCATAACCACGTCTGGGGCCAACGTCCTGACTTTC; CDR3 protein: CAITTSGANVLTF
V gene: TRBV28; clone size: many; D gene: .; J gene: TRBJ1-1; CDR3 DNA: TGTGCCAGCAGTTTTGGGGGGGCAGAAGCTTTCTTT; CDR3 protein: CASSFGGAEAFF
V gene: TRBV6-2/TRBV6-3; clone size: .; D gene: .; J gene: TRBJ2-7; CDR3 DNA: TGTGCCAGCAGTTACGCCCGACTTAGCTCCTACGAGCAGTACTTC; CDR3 protein: CASSYARLSSYEQYF
V gene: TRBV20-1; clone size: many; D gene: TRBD2; J gene: TRBJ2-5; CDR3 DNA: TGCAGTGCTTCCTCCGGGACTAGCGGGACCTACCAGTACTTC; CDR3 protein: CSASSGTSGTYQYF
V gene: TRBV2; clone size: many; D gene: .; J gene: TRBJ2-1; CDR3 DNA: TGTGCCAGCAGTGTTCCCCCCAATGAGCAGTTCTTC; CDR3 protein: CASSVPPNEQFF
V gene: TRBV6-1; clone size: .; D gene: TRBD2; J gene: TRBJ2-3; CDR3 DNA: TGTGCCAGCACTAAGGGACTAGCGTCCGATACGCAGTATTTT; CDR3 protein: CASTKGLASDTQYF
V gene: TRBV12-3/TRBV12-4; clone size: many; D gene: .; J gene: TRBJ2-7; CDR3 DNA: TGTGCCAGCAGTTTTCCCGGCCTCGAGCAGTACTTC; CDR3 protein: CASSFPGLEQYF
V gene: TRBV12-3/TRBV12-4; clone size: .; D gene: TRBD1; J gene: TRBJ1-6; CDR3 DNA: TGTGCCAGCAGTAGGGATGCAGGGGGGTCTAATTCACCCCTCCACTTT; CDR3 protein: CASSRDAGGSNSPLHF
V gene: TRBV29-1; clone size: .; D gene: TRBD2; J gene: TRBJ2-1; CDR3 DNA: TGCAGCGCAGGACTAGCGGGAGACAATGAGCAGTTCTTC; CDR3 protein: CSAGLAGDNEQFF
V gene: TRBV6-2/TRBV6-3; clone size: few; D gene: .; J gene: TRBJ2-7; CDR3 DNA: TGTGCCAGCGGCTCGCGGGACTCCTACGAGCAGTACTTC; CDR3 protein: CASGSRDSYEQYF
V gene: TRBV20-1; clone size: many; D gene: .; J gene: TRBJ2-3; CDR3 DNA: TGCAGTGCTAGAGAACTCTATACGCAGTATTTT; CDR3 protein: CSARELYTQYF
V gene: TRBV6-1; clone size: .; D gene: .; J gene: TRBJ2-3; CDR3 DNA: TGTGCCAGCAGCTTTCTGGTGTCAGGGGCCGTCACAGATACGCAGTATTTT; CDR3 protein: CASSFLVSGAVTDTQYF
V gene: TRBV9; clone size: many; D gene: .; J gene: TRBJ1-2; CDR3 DNA: TGTGCCAGCAGCAGGGAGGTTTATGGCTACACCTTC; CDR3 protein: CASSREVYGYTF
V gene: TRBV12-5; clone size: .; D gene: TRBD2; J gene: TRBJ2-1; CDR3 DNA: TGTGCTAGTGGTTTGGTAATATTGGAACTAGCGGGAGGGCCCGGGGAGCAGTTCTTC; CDR3 protein: CASGLVILELAGGPGEQFF
V gene: TRBV7-3; clone size: many; D gene: .; J gene: TRBJ2-3; CDR3 DNA: TGTGCCAGCAGCTTAGAGGGGCGGGCAGATACGCAGTATTTT; CDR3 protein: CASSLEGRADTQYF
V gene: TRBV10-3; clone size: many; D gene: TRBD2; J gene: TRBJ2-7; CDR3 DNA: TGTGCCATCAGTGATCGCGGGAGTAGGTACGAGCAGTACTTC; CDR3 protein: CAISDRGSRYEQYF
V gene: TRBV3-1; clone size: many; D gene: TRBD1; J gene: TRBJ1-1; CDR3 DNA: TGTGCCAGCAGCCAGGGGACAGGGGGCCTGACTGAAGCTTTCTTT; CDR3 protein: CASSQGTGGLTEAFF